Each of the 5 T cell receptor beta chains below was sequenced from the same sample in a study of T cell responses to AZD1222 COVID-19 vaccine. Generated by immunoSEQ multiplex PCR, the TCRdb table keeps only in-frame clones and is missing some. This sample has some 150,000 clones; more than 85% occur once, and the top ten carry around 3.6%. The sample in question was peripheral blood, obtained on day 0 of AZD1222 vaccination. Every receptor here comes from an adult in good health.

The V gene is TRBV6-5, the J gene TRBJ2-7, with 10 bases identical to TRBD2. The V and J ends lost 2 bases and 0 bases, in that order; junction bases with no gene match: 4. The CDR3 covers 16 residues. CDR1 is MNHEY, CDR2 SVGAGI, per germline. This CDR3 is CASSYLAGASSYEQYF. The CDR3 nucleotides read TGTGCCAGCAGTTACCTAGCGGGAGCCAGCTCCTACGAGCAGTACTTC.

The rearrangement links TRBV19 to TRBJ1-5; maybe TRBD1 (5 bases). The CDR3 is 14 residues long. The V and J ends lost 5 bases and 2 bases respectively, with 10 bases between them. Germline CDR1 reads LNHDA; CDR2 reads SQIVND (reference sequence). In DNA form, the CDR3 reads TGTGCCAGTAGTCCAGGGAGTGGCAATCAGCCCCAGCATTTT. It is translated as CASSPGSGNQPQHF.

This chain uses TRBV10-3 with TRBJ2-2, with 10 bases aligning to TRBD2. With V trimmed by 6 bases and J by 14 bases, 12 bases remained unmatched. Germline V gene lookup returns CDR1 ENHRY and CDR2 SYGVKD. This CDR3 spans 14 amino acids. CDR3 sequence: CAISGETSGRSLFF. The CDR3 nucleotides read TGTGCCATCAGCGGAGAGACTAGCGGGCGCTCACTGTTTTTT.

This sequence joins TRBV30 and TRBJ1-1, with a possible D match to TRBD1 (5 bases). V was clipped by 3 bases and J by 6 bases, with 8 bases between them. Germline CDR1 is GTSNPN and CDR2 is SVGIG (reference sequence). The CDR3 sequence is 11 residues long. CDR3 in amino acids: CAWRRGAEAFF. The CDR3 DNA follows: TGTGCCTGGAGAAGGGGCGCTGAAGCTTTCTTT.

The chain has TRBV27 and TRBJ1-1, with 7 bases matching TRBD1. The junction had 4 bases not matched to a gene; V was cut back by 3 bases and J by 0 bases. From germline, CDR1 is MNHEY and CDR2 SMNVEV (reference sequence). The CDR3 totals 15 residues. The CDR3 bases are TGTGCCAGCAGTTTGTGGGGACAGTTGAACACTGAAGCTTTCTTT. Protein sequence: CASSLWGQLNTEAFF.